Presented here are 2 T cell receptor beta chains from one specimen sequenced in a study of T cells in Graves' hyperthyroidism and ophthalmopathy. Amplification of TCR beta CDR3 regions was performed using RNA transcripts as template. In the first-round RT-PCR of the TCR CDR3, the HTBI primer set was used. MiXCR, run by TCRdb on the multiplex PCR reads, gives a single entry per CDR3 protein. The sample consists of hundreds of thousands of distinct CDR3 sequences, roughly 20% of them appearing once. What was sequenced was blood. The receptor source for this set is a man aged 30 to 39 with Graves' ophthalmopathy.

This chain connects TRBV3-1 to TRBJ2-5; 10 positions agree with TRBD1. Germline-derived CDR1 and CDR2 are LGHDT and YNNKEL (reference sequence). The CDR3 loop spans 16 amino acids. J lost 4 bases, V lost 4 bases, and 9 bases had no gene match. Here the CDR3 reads CASSPSGTGVGETQYF. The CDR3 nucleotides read TGTGCCAGCAGCCCATCCGGGACAGGGGTAGGAGAGACCCAGTACTTC.

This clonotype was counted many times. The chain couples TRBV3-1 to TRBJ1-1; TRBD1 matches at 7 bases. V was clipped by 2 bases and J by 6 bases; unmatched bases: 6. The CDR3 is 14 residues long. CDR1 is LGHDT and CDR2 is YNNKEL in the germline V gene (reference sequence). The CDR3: CASSQRQGYAEAFF. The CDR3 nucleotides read TGTGCCAGCAGCCAACGACAGGGCTACGCTGAAGCTTTCTTT.